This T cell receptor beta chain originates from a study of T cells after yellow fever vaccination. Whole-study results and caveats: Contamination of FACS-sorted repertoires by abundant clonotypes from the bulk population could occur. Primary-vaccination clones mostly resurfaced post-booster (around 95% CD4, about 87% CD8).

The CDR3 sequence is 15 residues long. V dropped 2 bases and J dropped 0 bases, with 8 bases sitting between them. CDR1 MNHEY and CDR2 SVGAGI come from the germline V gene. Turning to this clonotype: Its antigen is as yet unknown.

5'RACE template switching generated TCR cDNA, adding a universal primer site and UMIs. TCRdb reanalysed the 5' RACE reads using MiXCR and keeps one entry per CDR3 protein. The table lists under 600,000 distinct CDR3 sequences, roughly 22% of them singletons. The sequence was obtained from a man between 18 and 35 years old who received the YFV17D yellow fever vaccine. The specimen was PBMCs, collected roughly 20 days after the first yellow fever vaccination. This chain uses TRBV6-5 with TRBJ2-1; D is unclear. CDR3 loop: CASSYGEASYNEQFF. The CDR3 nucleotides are TGTGCCAGCAGTTACGGCGAAGCCTCCTACAATGAGCAGTTCTTC.